What follows is one T cell receptor (beta chain) and its context. Its target antigen remains unknown. No much larger clone exists at a distance of one base, and base qualities are not known. These data are taken from a study of blood T cell repertoires in COVID-19 (dated by TCRdb to between 2020 and 2021). About the full investigation: Samples from collaborators originated in the United States, Italy and Spain and spanned both the acute and convalescent phases of COVID-19. Sample metadata almost always included a de-identified subject ID, COVID-19 status, age in years and sex. The dataset comprised deeply sampled blood TCRbeta repertoires from subjects exposed to, actively infected with, or recovered from COVID-19. Samples were obtained from the ongoing ImmuneRACE study (first 160 participants) and from over 1,000 subjects provided by 6 global collaborators. The prospective study material was composed of cDNA or gDNA derived from T cells, B-cell-depleted T cells, or PBMCs. A freely available public database, intended as a resource for researchers studying the immune response to SARS-CoV-2, is where the repertoires were released. Where available, HLA class I and class II types were obtained from metadata supplied by the sample provider rather than from assay-based typing.

The CDR3 measures 15 amino acids from cysteine to phenylalanine. The read is trimmed to its CDR3 DNA, 45 bases read in frame from base 1. V is trimmed back by 2 bases and J by 2 bases, and the junction contains 1 base that no gene match accounts for. CDR1 and CDR2, looked up from the germline V gene, are MDHEN and SYDVKM. The immunoSEQ Assay, a bias-controlled multiplex PCR, was used to amplify TCRbeta CDR3 regions from genomic DNA. Regarding the original processing steps: The number of nucleated cells in each sample was estimated by amplification of reference gene primers within the assay. Sequence reads were collapsed and filtered to measure the absolute abundance of every unique TCRbeta CDR3 rearrangement. Productive Simpson clonality was computed per sample as the square root of Simpson's diversity index over productive rearrangements. The source is immuneACCESS, and TCRdb retained only in-frame sequences with V and J called. Part of the clones is not carried over; for the studies checked, unresolved V genes explain less than half of this, and the remainder is unexplained. The V and J calls and the clone size are those of that table, but D and trimming were determined from the DNA. The sample includes around 120,000 clones, with about 88% observed a single time. The leading ten clones occupy under 2.5% of the sample.

Results and caveats for the whole study, not just this receptor: How much clinical and demographic metadata was included differed by source and by participant, and the metadata was provided uncurated.

Enrolling through a virtual design, the prospective study's participants ranged in age from roughly 18 to 95 years and lived across 24 United States geographic areas. To assign participants to cohorts, the prospective study relied on clinical history that participants themselves reported in a screening survey and a study questionnaire. Recovered participants in ImmuneRACE Cohort 3 were defined as having two consecutive negative NP/OP PCR tests, clearance from a healthcare professional, or resolution of symptoms. In the prospective study, whole blood, serum and a nasopharyngeal or oropharyngeal swab were collected from each participant by mobile phlebotomists. Additional blood draws and questionnaires over an approximately 2-month period could optionally be provided by prospective study participants. Before DNA extraction, blood samples from the prospective study were shipped at room temperature or frozen.

The receptor was isolated from a woman between 45 and 65 years old who had recovered from COVID-19. Specimen: PBMCs or T cells enriched from blood (not recorded which). The rearrangement joined TRBV28 to TRBJ1-5, and 9 bases in between align with TRBD1. The base sequence is TGTGCCAGCAGTTTAAGGGACAGGGGCAATCAGCCCCAGCATTTT. This yields the protein CASSLRDRGNQPQHF.